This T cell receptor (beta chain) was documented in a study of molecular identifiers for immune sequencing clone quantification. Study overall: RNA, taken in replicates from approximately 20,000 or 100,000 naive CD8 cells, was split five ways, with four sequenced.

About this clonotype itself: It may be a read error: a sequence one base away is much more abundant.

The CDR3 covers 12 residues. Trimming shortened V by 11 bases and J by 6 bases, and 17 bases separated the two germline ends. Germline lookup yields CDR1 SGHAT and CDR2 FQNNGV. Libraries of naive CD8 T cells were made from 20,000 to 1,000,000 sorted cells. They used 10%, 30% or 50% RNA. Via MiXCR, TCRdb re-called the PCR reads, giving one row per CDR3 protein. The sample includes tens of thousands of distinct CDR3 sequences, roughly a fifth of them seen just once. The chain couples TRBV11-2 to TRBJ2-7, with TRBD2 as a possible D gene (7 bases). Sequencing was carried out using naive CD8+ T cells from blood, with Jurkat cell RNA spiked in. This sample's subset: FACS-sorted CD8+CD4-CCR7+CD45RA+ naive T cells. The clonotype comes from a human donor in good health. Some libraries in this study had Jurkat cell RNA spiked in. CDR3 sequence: CAGTSRGGEQYF. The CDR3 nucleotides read TGTGCCGGCACCTCTAGGGGGGGCGAGCAGTACTTC.